The 32 T cell receptor beta chains below were found in one sample sequenced in a study of blood T cell repertoires in COVID-19. TCRdb's table, derived via immunoSEQ multiplex PCR, lists solely in-frame clones and lacks some. There are about 140,000 clones in the sample; about 80% occur only once, and roughly 1.7% lies in the top ten. The material sequenced was PBMCs or T cells enriched from blood (not recorded which). The origin of the receptors is a woman aged 18-29 years who had been exposed to COVID-19.

V usage is TRBV2 and J usage is TRBJ2-4; tentative D call: TRBD1 (6 bases). The CDR3 spans 17 residues. Trimming removed 6 bases at V and 1 base at J, with 19 bases between. Germline values: CDR1 SNHLY, CDR2 FYNNEI. This chain's CDR3 is CASRGTPTMGAKNIQYF. CDR3 in DNA: TGTGCCAGCAGGGGGACACCTACCATGGGGGCCAAAAACATTCAGTACTTC.

Here the CDR3 reads CASSGGLAVDTQYF. The CDR3 nucleotides read TGTGCCAGCAGCGGAGGACTAGCCGTCGATACGCAGTATTTT. J is TRBJ2-3 and V is TRBV7-9; 8 positions match TRBD2. Germline V lookup: CDR1 SEHNR, CDR2 FQNEAQ (reference sequence). Germline trimming cut 5 bases from V and 6 bases from J; bases unmatched to any gene: 7. The CDR3 sequence is 14 residues long.

The table lists this clone with a count of one. The chain employs TRBV19 and TRBJ2-1; 11 positions match TRBD2. V was pared by 8 bases and J by 0 bases, with 9 bases of the junction left unmatched. The CDR3 is made up of 17 amino acids. CDR1 is LNHDA and CDR2 is SQIVND in the germline V gene (reference sequence). The CDR3 nucleotides read TGTGCCAGTTTCGGGACTAGCGGCCGGAGCTCCTACAATGAGCAGTTCTTC. Residues: CASFGTSGRSSYNEQFF.

This rearrangement joins TRBV19 to TRBJ2-7; TRBD2 matches at 11 bases. CDR1 and CDR2 from the germline V gene are LNHDA and SQIVND (reference sequence). J lost 3 bases, V lost 5 bases, and 6 bases had no gene match. The CDR3 has 15 residues. The CDR3 sequence: CASSVSGTSGYEQYF. DNA of the CDR3: TGTGCCAGTAGTGTTTCCGGGACTAGCGGCTACGAGCAGTACTTC.

The rearrangement joins TRBV28 to TRBJ2-3, with TRBD1 matching over 8 bases. The ends lost 8 bases at V and 1 base at J; junction bases unmatched: 2. CDR1 is MDHEN, CDR2 SYDVKM, per germline. The CDR3 length is 13 residues. CDR3 coding DNA: TGTGCCAGCGAGACAGGGGGCACAGATACGCAGTATTTT. This gives the protein CASETGGTDTQYF.

This clone was recorded only once. The chain combines TRBV5-5 with TRBJ2-7, with 7 bases identical to TRBD2. V was clipped by 7 bases and J by 6 bases; unmatched bases: 10. CDR1 is SGHKS, CDR2 YYEKEE, per germline (reference sequence). This CDR3 has 13 residues. The CDR3 protein is CASSSIGGFEQYF. The CDR3 DNA is TGTGCCAGCTCCTCAATCGGGGGGTTCGAGCAGTACTTC.

V and J are TRBV9 and TRBJ1-2; TRBD1 might be the D (5 bases). Per the germline V gene, CDR1 is SGDLS and CDR2 is YYNGEE. The germline V and J ends were trimmed by 7 bases and 5 bases, with 15 bases remaining between them. This CDR3 spans 13 amino acids. CDR3 amino acids: CASGAGERYGYTF. The CDR3 nucleotides read TGTGCCAGCGGTGCGGGGGAGAGGTATGGCTACACCTTC.

The chain uses TRBV10-3 and TRBJ2-1; weak D call: TRBD1 (6 bases). In germline, CDR1 is ENHRY, CDR2 SYGVKD. The CDR3 sequence is 13 residues long. The V and J ends lost 4 bases and 10 bases respectively, with 14 bases between them. The CDR3 DNA follows: TGTGCCATCAGTGGACAGGCCCCCTCCGAGCAGTTCTTC. Translating it yields CAISGQAPSEQFF.

The V call is TRBV6-5, the J call TRBJ1-3, with D hard to call. The CDR3 is made up of 13 amino acids. Trimming stripped 5 bases from V and 3 bases from J, with 8 bases between. Germline V lookup: CDR1 MNHEY, CDR2 SVGAGI. The CDR3 sequence is CASSPTYGNTIYF. CDR3 in DNA: TGTGCCAGCAGTCCAACCTATGGAAACACCATATATTTT.

This clone was seen once. This chain links TRBV27 with TRBJ2-1; 10 positions match TRBD2. The CDR3 consists of 16 residues. CDR1 is MNHEY and CDR2 is SMNVEV in the germline V gene (reference sequence). J was trimmed by 8 bases and V by 0 bases; bases with no gene match: 7. In nucleotides, the CDR3 is TGTGCCAGCAGTTTATCGGCTAGCGGGAGTATCTATGAGCAGTTCTTC. It codes for CASSLSASGSIYEQFF.

The genes are TRBV6-5 and TRBJ1-2; the D gene is possibly TRBD1 (6 bases). The V end lost 3 bases, the J end lost 8 bases, and 13 bases lay between the germline ends. This CDR3 is 13 amino acids long. Germline V gene sequence: CDR1 MNHEY, CDR2 SVGAGI. The chain's CDR3 is CASSYGGGGGYTF. CDR3 nucleotides: TGTGCCAGCAGTTATGGGGGCGGAGGAGGCTACACCTTC.

V and J are TRBV19 and TRBJ1-5, with a tentative D call TRBD1 (6 bases). This CDR3 region has 19 residues. Germline lookup yields CDR1 LNHDA and CDR2 SQIVND (reference sequence). The germline V and J ends were trimmed by 5 bases and 6 bases, with 29 bases remaining between them. The CDR3 spells CASSPNSFSSVVRGQPQHF. The CDR3 DNA sequence: TGTGCCAGTAGTCCCAACTCGTTCTCTTCAGTCGTCAGGGGTCAGCCCCAGCATTTT.

The chain recombines TRBV6-5 with TRBJ1-5, with 10 bases matching TRBD1. Losses at the gene ends were 5 bases for V and 2 bases for J; bases not matched to a gene: 3. Germline V gene sequence: CDR1 MNHEY, CDR2 SVGAGI. The CDR3 loop spans 15 amino acids. The CDR3 protein is CASSPGTGGNQPQHF. The CDR3 DNA sequence: TGTGCCAGCAGTCCAGGGACAGGGGGCAATCAGCCCCAGCATTTT.

This clone appeared once. V usage is TRBV7-2 and J usage is TRBJ1-1; a possible D gene is TRBD1 (6 bases). Between the trimmed V and J ends, which lost 4 bases and 11 bases, there was a span of 23 bases. The CDR3 spans 15 residues. Germline CDR1 and CDR2: SGHTA and FQGNSA. The CDR3 nucleotides read TGTGCCAGCAGCTATAAGACGGGACAAACGAGCGAGGCTTTCTTT. Its protein is CASSYKTGQTSEAFF.

The chain combines TRBV5-1 with TRBJ2-3, with D unresolved. This CDR3 comprises 13 residues. The germline CDR1 and CDR2 sequences are SGHRS and YFSETQ. The V end lost 4 bases, the J end lost 1 base, and 7 bases lay between the germline ends. The CDR3 coding sequence is TGCGCCAGCAGCGGTAGAGGCACAGATACGCAGTATTTT. As protein: CASSGRGTDTQYF.

The chain is built from TRBV6-2 or TRBV6-3 and TRBJ2-1; 7 bases map to TRBD2. V lost 2 bases, J lost 0 bases, and 1 base stayed unmatched. Germline loops: CDR1 MNHEY, CDR2 SVGEGT. This CDR3 has 15 amino acids. As DNA, the CDR3 is TGTGCCAGCAGTTACGCGGGAGTCTCCTACAATGAGCAGTTCTTC. This codes for CASSYAGVSYNEQFF.

V usage is TRBV7-8 and J usage is TRBJ2-3, with 10 bases matching TRBD1. The CDR3 is made up of 17 amino acids. CDR1 and CDR2 (germline): SGHVS, FQNEAQ. V trimming: 1 base; J trimming: 5 bases; junction bases outside the gene matches: 9. For the CDR3, the DNA is TGTGCCAGCAGCTTAGTCACCGGGACAGGGGCTGGAGATACGCAGTATTTT. Amino acids: CASSLVTGTGAGDTQYF.

This clone occurred a few times. J is TRBJ1-4 and V is TRBV2; 7 bases line up with TRBD1. V dropped 8 bases and J dropped 3; count of bases not matched to a gene: 6. Germline CDR1 is SNHLY and CDR2 is FYNNEI. This CDR3 has 14 residues. The CDR3 nucleotides read TGTGCCAGCCGAACCGGGACAGCTAATGAAAAACTGTTTTTT. Its translation: CASRTGTANEKLFF.

Many counts were recorded for this clone. V usage is TRBV24-1 and J usage is TRBJ2-2; 8 positions agree with TRBD1. The V gene end was trimmed by 3 bases and the J gene end by 6 bases; junction bases not matched to a gene: 8. CDR3 length: 16 amino acids. Per the germline V gene, CDR1 is KGHDR and CDR2 is SFDVKD. The CDR3 coding sequence is TGTGCCACCAGTGATGGGACAGGCTCTGATCCCGGGGAGCTGTTTTTT. Translating it yields CATSDGTGSDPGELFF.

The V gene is TRBV7-9, the J gene TRBJ1-1; D is perhaps TRBD1 (6 bases). Trimming took 2 bases from V and 5 from J, leaving 9 bases between them. From germline, CDR1 is SEHNR and CDR2 FQNEAQ (reference sequence). CDR3 length: 13 amino acids. The DNA of the CDR3 is TGTGCCAGCAGCTTACCAGGGGAAACTGAAGCTTTCTTT. Translating gives CASSLPGETEAFF.

The V gene is TRBV30, the J gene TRBJ1-6; D gene uncertain. V was cut by 2 bases and J by 8 bases, with 4 bases left in between. Germline loops: CDR1 GTSNPN, CDR2 SVGIG (reference sequence). There are 11 residues in the CDR3. The CDR3 coding sequence is TGTGCCTGGAGTCGGGATTCACCCCTCCACTTT. This gives the protein CAWSRDSPLHF.

The chain employs TRBV28 and TRBJ1-2; perhaps TRBD1 as D (6 bases). The length of the CDR3 is 16 residues. Trimming shortened V by 3 bases and J by 4 bases, and 18 bases separated the two germline ends. In germline, CDR1 is MDHEN, CDR2 SYDVKM. This CDR3 is CASSFSVAGAAYGYTF. CDR3 DNA sequence: TGTGCCAGCAGTTTCTCTGTCGCAGGGGCTGCCTATGGCTACACCTTC.

The chain couples TRBV7-3 to TRBJ2-7; the match to TRBD1 covers 9 bases. This CDR3 spans 15 amino acids. Trimming removed 5 bases from V and 2 bases from J; junction bases left unmatched: 7. Germline V CDR1 and CDR2: SGHTA, FQGTGA. The CDR3 sequence: CASSTTGGSPYEQYF. The CDR3 DNA is TGTGCCAGCAGCACGACAGGGGGATCTCCCTACGAGCAGTACTTC.

The V and J genes are TRBV10-3 and TRBJ1-1, with a tentative D call TRBD1 (5 bases). V lost 0 bases, J lost 2 bases, and 13 bases lay in between. Per the germline V gene, CDR1 is ENHRY and CDR2 is SYGVKD. CDR3 size: 16 residues. In nucleotides, the CDR3 is TGTGCCATCAGTGAGTCACGAGGACACTACAACACTGAAGCTTTCTTT. The encoded protein is CAISESRGHYNTEAFF.

The chain combines TRBV27 with TRBJ2-3, with 7 positions matching TRBD2. CDR1 and CDR2 (germline): MNHEY, SMNVEV (reference sequence). The CDR3 sequence is 16 residues long. With V trimmed by 4 bases and J by 6 bases, 13 bases remained unmatched. In DNA, the CDR3 is TGTGCCAGCAGTTCCCCTTGGACTAGAGGGACGGATACGCAGTATTTT. Translated, it gives CASSSPWTRGTDTQYF.

This chain connects TRBV5-1 to TRBJ2-7; TRBD2 matches 8 bases. The CDR3 contains 13 residues. V gave up 5 bases and J gave up 7 bases; unmatched junction bases: 8. CDR1 SGHRS and CDR2 YFSETQ come from the germline V gene. The CDR3 DNA sequence: TGCGCCAGCAGATTTAGCGGGATGAGGGAGCAGTACTTC. This codes for CASRFSGMREQYF.

V usage is TRBV5-5 and J usage is TRBJ2-1, with 8 bases fitting TRBD2. V lost 1 base, J lost 5 bases, and 14 bases stayed unmatched. CDR3 length: 18 residues. Germline lookup yields CDR1 SGHKS and CDR2 YYEKEE (reference sequence). The CDR3 coding sequence is TGTGCCAGCAGCTTGAGAGGGCCTCCGGGAGGGCCCCACAATGAGCAGTTCTTC. Encoded protein: CASSLRGPPGGPHNEQFF.

This clone is a singleton in its sample. The chain is built from TRBV10-3 and TRBJ2-2; TRBD2 matches 8 bases. The ends lost 3 bases at V and 6 bases at J; junction bases unmatched: 3. Germline CDR1 is ENHRY and CDR2 is SYGVKD. CDR3 length: 14 amino acids. CDR3 coding DNA: TGTGCCATCAGTGAAGCGGGAGTGGCCGGGGAGCTGTTTTTT. Translation: CAISEAGVAGELFF.

The chain uses TRBV19 and TRBJ2-1, with D hard to call. CDR3 length equals 14 residues. V was pared by 0 bases and J by 4 bases, with 7 bases between. Looked up from germline, CDR1 is LNHDA and CDR2 is SQIVND (reference sequence). The CDR3 coding sequence is TGTGCCAGTAGTATAGAATCACGGTACAATGAGCAGTTCTTC. As protein: CASSIESRYNEQFF.

This chain connects TRBV14 to TRBJ2-2; TRBD1 matches at 7 bases. Germline V gene lookup returns CDR1 SGHDN and CDR2 FVKESK. This CDR3 region has 17 residues. With 0 bases clipped from V and 1 base from J, the junction kept 5 bases outside the gene matches. The CDR3 sequence is CASSQDLGTVNTGELFF. The DNA for the CDR3 is TGTGCCAGCAGCCAAGATCTAGGGACAGTGAACACCGGGGAGCTGTTTTTT. Together with reference TRBV14 and TRBJ2-2, the CDR3 gives the full variable domain: EAGVTQFPSHSVIEKGQTVTLRCDPISGHDNLYWYRRVMGKEIKFLLHFVKESKQDESGMPNNRFLAERTGGTYSTLKVQPAELEDSGVYFCASSQDLGTVNTGELFFGEGSRLTVL.

This chain connects TRBV30 to TRBJ2-3, with TRBD1 matching over 7 bases. From germline, CDR1 is GTSNPN and CDR2 SVGIG (reference sequence). The CDR3 consists of 15 residues. Trimming removed 2 bases from V and 1 base from J; junction bases left unmatched: 6. CDR3 residues: CAWSIYGTGTDTQYF. The CDR3 DNA sequence: TGTGCCTGGAGTATTTACGGGACAGGCACAGATACGCAGTATTTT.

The rearrangement joins TRBV19 to TRBJ2-1, with 8 nucleotides matching TRBD1. Germline V lookup: CDR1 LNHDA, CDR2 SQIVND (reference sequence). The CDR3 covers 16 residues. V trimming: 3 bases; J trimming: 6 bases; junction bases outside the gene matches: 10. The CDR3 here is CASSIGGRGRLNEQFF. The CDR3 DNA sequence: TGTGCCAGTAGTATCGGCGGCAGGGGGCGGCTCAATGAGCAGTTCTTC. Using reference TRBV19 and TRBJ2-1 for the parts outside the CDR3, the full variable domain is DGGITQSPKYLFRKEGQNVTLSCEQNLNHDAMYWYRQDPGQGLRLIYYSQIVNDFQKGDIAEGYSVSREKKESFPLTVTSAQKNPTAFYLCASSIGGRGRLNEQFFGPGTRLTVL.